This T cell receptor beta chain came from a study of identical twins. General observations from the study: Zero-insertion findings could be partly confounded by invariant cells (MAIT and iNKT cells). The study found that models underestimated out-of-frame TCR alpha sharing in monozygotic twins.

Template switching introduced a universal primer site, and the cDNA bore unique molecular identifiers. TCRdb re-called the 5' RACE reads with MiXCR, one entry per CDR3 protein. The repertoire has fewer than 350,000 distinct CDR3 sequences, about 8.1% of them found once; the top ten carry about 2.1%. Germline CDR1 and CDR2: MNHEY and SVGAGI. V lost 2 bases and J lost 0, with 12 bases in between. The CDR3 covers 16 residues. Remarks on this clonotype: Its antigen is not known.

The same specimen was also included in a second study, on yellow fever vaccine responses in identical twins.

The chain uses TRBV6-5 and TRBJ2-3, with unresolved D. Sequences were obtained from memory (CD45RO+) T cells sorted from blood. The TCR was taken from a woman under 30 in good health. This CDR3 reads CASSYTLSLSTDTQYF. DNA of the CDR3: TGTGCCAGCAGTTACACCCTATCCCTTAGCACAGATACGCAGTATTTT.